Listed here are 14 T cell receptor beta chains from one sample, sequenced in a study of T cell responses to AZD1222 COVID-19 vaccine. Some clones are missing from TCRdb's copy, which holds only in-frame ones; the method was immunoSEQ multiplex PCR. This sample has 180,000 or so clones; around 90% occur once, and the top ten carry approximately 1.6%. Here the sequenced sample was peripheral blood, taken on day 0 of AZD1222 vaccination. These receptors were collected from an adult in good health.

The chain joins TRBV7-2 to TRBJ2-5, with TRBD2 as a possible D gene (6 bases). Trimming took off 2 bases at V and 0 bases at J, with 7 bases between the two ends. Germline values: CDR1 SGHTA, CDR2 FQGNSA. The CDR3 length is 14 residues. CDR3 loop: CASSLWGDQETQYF. CDR3 in DNA: TGTGCCAGCAGCTTATGGGGGGACCAAGAGACCCAGTACTTC.

In this sample, this clone turned up many times. The gene calls are TRBV6-5 and TRBJ2-2; D call uncertain. Germline CDR1 reads MNHEY; CDR2 reads SVGAGI. V lost 6 bases and J lost 5, with 7 bases in between. The CDR3 consists of 12 residues. The CDR3 region is CASSQWTGELFF. The DNA for the CDR3 is TGTGCCAGCAGCCAGTGGACCGGGGAGCTGTTTTTT.

The chain couples TRBV5-4 to TRBJ1-2; no firm D call. The V end was cut by 0 bases, the J end by 7 bases, with 7 bases between. Germline CDR1 and CDR2: SGHNT and YYREEE (reference sequence). This CDR3 contains 12 residues. CDR3 region: CASSLGQLGYTF. In DNA, the CDR3 is TGTGCCAGCAGCTTGGGGCAGCTTGGCTACACCTTC. Full variable domain (rest looked up from reference TRBV5-4 and TRBJ1-2): ETGVTQSPTHLIKTRGQQVTLRCSSQSGHNTVSWYQQALGQGPQFIFQYYREEENGRGNFPPRFSGLQFPNYSSELNVNALELDDSALYLCASSLGQLGYTFGSGTRLTVV.

The rearrangement uses TRBV19 and TRBJ1-3; D might be TRBD1 (6 bases). V lost 3 bases, J lost 0 bases, and 9 bases lay in between. Germline V gene data show CDR1 as LNHDA and CDR2 as SQIVND (reference sequence). CDR3 size: 15 residues. The CDR3 DNA is TGTGCCAGTAGTATCCAGGGGAACTCTGGAAACACCATATATTTT. Encoded protein: CASSIQGNSGNTIYF.

For the CDR3, the DNA is TGTGCCAGCAGCTTTTTTGACAGGGGGCAGGAGACCCAGTACTTC. Protein sequence: CASSFFDRGQETQYF. The chain employs TRBV5-8 and TRBJ2-5; 10 bases match TRBD1. There are 15 residues in the CDR3. In germline, CDR1 is SGHTS, CDR2 YDEGEE. The V segment lost 2 bases and the J segment 5 bases; nucleotides outside the gene matches: 6.

The chain combines TRBV6-6 with TRBJ1-6; 8 positions match TRBD1. V shed 5 bases, J shed 7 bases, and the junction held 19 bases outside the gene matches. The length of the CDR3 is 19 residues. Germline V gene sequence: CDR1 MNHNY, CDR2 SVGAGI (reference sequence). For the CDR3, the DNA is TGTGCCAGCAGTCCGACCGACAGGGGAATTGTTAACCGCAATTCACCCCTCCACTTT. This codes for CASSPTDRGIVNRNSPLHF.

The CDR3 coding sequence is TGTGCCATCAGTGAAGGGAGGGGAAATAGCAATCAGCCCCAGCATTTT. Translating it yields CAISEGRGNSNQPQHF. The J gene is TRBJ1-5, the V gene TRBV10-3, with D possibly TRBD1 on 5 matching bases. The germline V gene encodes CDR1 ENHRY and CDR2 SYGVKD. The CDR3 extends over 16 amino acids. Trimming removed 3 bases from V and 0 bases from J, with 12 bases in between.

This chain joins TRBV25-1 and TRBJ1-3; the match to TRBD1 covers 9 bases. The CDR3 runs to 15 residues. With V trimmed by 4 bases and J by 0 bases, 1 base remained unmatched. Per germline, CDR1 MGHDK and CDR2 SYGVNS. In DNA, the CDR3 is TGTGCCAGCAGTGCGGGACAGGGCTCTGGAAACACCATATATTTT. Translated, it gives CASSAGQGSGNTIYF.

The chain carries TRBV2 and TRBJ2-7; perhaps TRBD1 as D (6 bases). V gave up 2 bases and J gave up 1 base, with 12 bases separating them. This CDR3 spans 15 amino acids. CDR1 and CDR2 from the germline V gene are SNHLY and FYNNEI. CDR3 amino acids: CASSEPRGTSYEQYF. The CDR3 DNA reads as TGTGCCAGCAGTGAACCGAGGGGGACGTCCTACGAGCAGTACTTC. The variable domain in full, with the rest retrieved from reference TRBV2 and TRBJ2-7, is EPEVTQTPSHQVTQMGQEVILRCVPISNHLYFYWYRQILGQKVEFLVSFYNNEISEKSEIFDDQFSVERPDGSNFTLKIRSTKLEDSAMYFCASSEPRGTSYEQYFGPGTRLTVT.

The rearrangement links TRBV5-6 to TRBJ1-1; D might be TRBD1 (6 bases). Per germline, CDR1 SGHDT and CDR2 YYEEEE. V lost 1 base and J 6 bases, leaving 16 bases between the germline ends. This CDR3 comprises 15 residues. CDR3 in DNA: TGTGCCAGCAGCTTGCGGGGGCTTTGGAGCCCTGAAGCTTTCTTT. Translation gives CASSLRGLWSPEAFF.

V usage is TRBV12-3 or TRBV12-4 and J usage is TRBJ1-2; D is perhaps TRBD1 (5 bases). V lost 7 bases and J lost 5, with 14 bases in between. This CDR3 is built from 13 residues. The CDR3 sequence: CASNAGPLYGYTF. The CDR3 DNA sequence: TGTGCCAGCAATGCAGGGCCACTTTATGGCTACACCTTC.

The chain links TRBV11-2 to TRBJ1-6; D is undetermined. V lost 5 bases, J lost 10 bases, and 9 bases lay in between. The CDR3 sequence is 12 residues long. Germline V CDR1 and CDR2: SGHAT, FQNNGV. CDR3 nucleotide sequence: TGTGCCAGCAGCCCGGGGTACTCACCCCTCCACTTT. Amino acid sequence: CASSPGYSPLHF.

This clone was found once. The gene calls are TRBV6-5 and TRBJ1-2; tentative D call: TRBD1 (6 bases). CDR1 is MNHEY and CDR2 is SVGAGI in the germline V gene. This CDR3 spans 13 amino acids. Trimming stripped 6 bases from V and 2 bases from J, with 10 bases between. The CDR3 DNA reads TGTGCCAGCAGCACGGACAGAAACTATGGCTACACCTTC. Protein sequence: CASSTDRNYGYTF.

The rearrangement uses TRBV10-2 and TRBJ1-6; a weak D match, TRBD1 (5 bases). The CDR3 covers 14 residues. V was clipped by 7 bases and J by 10 bases, with 17 bases between them. CDR1 is WSHSY, CDR2 SAAADI, per germline. CDR3: CASTQQKGSSPLHF. DNA of the CDR3: TGCGCCAGCACCCAACAAAAGGGGTCCTCACCCCTCCACTTT.